These 8 T cell receptor beta chains share one sample of origin, sequenced in a study of blood T cell repertoires in COVID-19. The table came from immunoSEQ multiplex PCR; TCRdb's copy has only in-frame clones and leaves some out. The sample lists about 410,000 clones; approximately 90% were seen once. The sample comprised peripheral blood. Every receptor here comes from a young woman with active or convalescent COVID-19.

The rearrangement joins TRBV6-5 to TRBJ2-5; 7 nucleotides line up with TRBD1. The CDR3 spans 14 residues. Germline assignment: CDR1 MNHEY and CDR2 SVGAGI. The trim removed 5 bases at V and 5 bases at J, leaving 8 bases unmatched. The CDR3 DNA reads TGTGCCAGCAGTCCTGAAGGGGGCTGGGAGACCCAGTACTTC. Translation gives CASSPEGGWETQYF.

The chain carries TRBV7-9 and TRBJ1-4, with D possibly being TRBD1 (5 bases). CDR1 and CDR2 from the germline V gene are SEHNR and FQNEAQ (reference sequence). This CDR3 is built from 13 residues. Trimming left V 6 bases short and J 12 bases short, with 17 bases between. CDR3 coding DNA: TGTGCCAGCAGAACTGTCGAGTCGGGGGAACTGTTTTTT. It codes for CASRTVESGELFF.

For this clone: Other nucleotide sequences from this sample produce the same CDR3. The CDR3 loop reads CASSLGLAAYNEQFF. DNA for the CDR3: TGTGCCAGCAGCTTGGGATTAGCGGCCTACAATGAGCAGTTCTTC. The chain couples TRBV5-4 to TRBJ2-1, with D possibly being TRBD2 (6 bases). The CDR3 totals 15 residues. Germline CDR1 reads SGHNT; CDR2 reads YYREEE (reference sequence). Trimming shortened V by 0 bases and J by 2 bases, and 9 bases separated the two germline ends.

V gene TRBV6-5 combines with J gene TRBJ1-2, with 8 bases that match TRBD1. Germline V gene sequence: CDR1 MNHEY, CDR2 SVGAGI. The CDR3 loop spans 14 amino acids. V lost 2 bases and J lost 8; bases outside the gene matches: 7. The DNA of the CDR3 is TGTGCCAGCAGTTACCTTCAGGGGGCGAGGGGCTACACCTTC. Protein: CASSYLQGARGYTF.

The rearrangement joins TRBV5-6 to TRBJ2-7; weak D call: TRBD1 (5 bases). The CDR3 is 15 residues long. CDR1 SGHDT and CDR2 YYEEEE come from the germline V gene. V was clipped by 1 base and J by 1 base, with 12 bases between them. The DNA for the CDR3 is TGTGCCAGCAGCTTGCAGGGTATCTTTTCCTACGAGCAGTACTTC. It yields the protein CASSLQGIFSYEQYF.

This chain links TRBV11-2 with TRBJ2-5; weak D call: TRBD2 (6 bases). Per the germline V gene, CDR1 is SGHAT and CDR2 is FQNNGV. The CDR3 has 16 amino acids. V was shortened by 4 bases and J by 2 bases, with 17 bases between the two germline ends. The CDR3 nucleotides read TGTGCCAGCAGCTCCCAGCCTAGTCGGGGGCAAGAGACCCAGTACTTC. This encodes CASSSQPSRGQETQYF.

This clone has a single count. The V call is TRBV6-6, the J call TRBJ2-5; 8 positions agree with TRBD2. The CDR3 totals 16 residues. V lost 3 bases and J lost 2; bases outside the gene matches: 8. Per germline, CDR1 MNHNY and CDR2 SVGAGI (reference sequence). The CDR3 DNA reads as TGTGCCAGCAGTTATAATTCGGGGGGGGGACAAGAGACCCAGTACTTC. Translating gives CASSYNSGGGQETQYF.

CDR3 protein: CASSQDPGPSGGYTF. DNA of the CDR3: TGCGCCAGCAGCCAAGACCCAGGGCCCTCGGGTGGCTACACCTTC. This chain uses TRBV4-1 with TRBJ1-2; the D gene is possibly TRBD1 (5 bases). The V end lost 0 bases, the J end lost 7 bases, and 15 bases lay between the germline ends. The CDR3 extends over 15 amino acids. The germline V gene encodes CDR1 MGHRA and CDR2 YSYEKL.